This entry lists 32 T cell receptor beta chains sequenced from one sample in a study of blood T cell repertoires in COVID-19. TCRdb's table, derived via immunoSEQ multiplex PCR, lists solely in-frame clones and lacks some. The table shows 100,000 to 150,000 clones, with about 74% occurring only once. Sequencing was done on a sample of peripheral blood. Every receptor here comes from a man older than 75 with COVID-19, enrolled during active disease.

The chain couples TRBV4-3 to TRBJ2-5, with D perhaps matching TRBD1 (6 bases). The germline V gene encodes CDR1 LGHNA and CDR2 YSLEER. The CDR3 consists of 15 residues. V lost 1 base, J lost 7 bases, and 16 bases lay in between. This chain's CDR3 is CASSQGRLGAWTQYF. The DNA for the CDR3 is TGCGCCAGCAGCCAAGGGAGGTTGGGGGCTTGGACCCAGTACTTC.

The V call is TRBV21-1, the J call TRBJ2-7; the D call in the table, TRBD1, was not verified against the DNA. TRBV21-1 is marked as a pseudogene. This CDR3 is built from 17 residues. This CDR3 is CASSDYRYGTGREEQYF. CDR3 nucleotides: TGTGCCAGCAGCGACTACCGGTACGGGACAGGGAGGGAAGAGCAGTACTTC.

The CDR3 loop is CASSLTGGPNPSEQFF. CDR3 DNA sequence: TGTGCCAGCAGCTTAACGGGAGGGCCCAACCCGAGTGAGCAGTTCTTC. V and J are TRBV7-6 and TRBJ2-1; 8 nucleotides match TRBD2. CDR3 length: 16 amino acids. The ends lost 2 bases at V and 9 bases at J; junction bases unmatched: 12. Germline CDR1 reads SGHVS; CDR2 reads FNYEAQ.

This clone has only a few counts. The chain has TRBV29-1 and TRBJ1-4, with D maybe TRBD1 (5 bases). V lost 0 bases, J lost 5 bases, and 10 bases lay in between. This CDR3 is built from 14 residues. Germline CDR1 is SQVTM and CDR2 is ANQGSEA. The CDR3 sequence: CSVEDTGGNEKLFF. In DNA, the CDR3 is TGCAGCGTTGAAGATACGGGGGGGAATGAAAAACTGTTTTTT.

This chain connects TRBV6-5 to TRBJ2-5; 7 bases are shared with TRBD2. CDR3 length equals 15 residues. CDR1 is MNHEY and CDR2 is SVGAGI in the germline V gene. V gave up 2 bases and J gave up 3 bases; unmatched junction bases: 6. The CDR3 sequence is CASSYIFGLEETQYF. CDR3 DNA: TGTGCCAGCAGTTACATTTTCGGACTAGAAGAGACCCAGTACTTC.

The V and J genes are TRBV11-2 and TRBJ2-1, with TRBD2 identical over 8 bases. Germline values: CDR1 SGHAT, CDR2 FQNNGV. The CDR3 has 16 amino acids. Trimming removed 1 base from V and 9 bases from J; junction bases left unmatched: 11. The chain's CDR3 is CASSLVTGGPSAEQFF. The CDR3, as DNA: TGTGCCAGCAGCTTAGTCACGGGAGGGCCTTCGGCTGAGCAGTTCTTC.

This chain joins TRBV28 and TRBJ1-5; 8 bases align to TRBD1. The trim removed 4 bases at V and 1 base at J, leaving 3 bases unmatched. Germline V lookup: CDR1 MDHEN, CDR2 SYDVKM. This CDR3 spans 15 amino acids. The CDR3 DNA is TGTGCCAGCAGTTCCGGACAGGGAAGCAATCAGCCCCAGCATTTT. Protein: CASSSGQGSNQPQHF.

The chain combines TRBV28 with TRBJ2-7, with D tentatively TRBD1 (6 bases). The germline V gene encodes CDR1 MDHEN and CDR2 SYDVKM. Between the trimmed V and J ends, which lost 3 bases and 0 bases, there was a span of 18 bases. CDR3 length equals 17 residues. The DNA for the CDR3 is TGTGCCAGCAGTTTGGGCAGGGGATTAGAATACTCCTACGAGCAGTACTTC. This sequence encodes CASSLGRGLEYSYEQYF.

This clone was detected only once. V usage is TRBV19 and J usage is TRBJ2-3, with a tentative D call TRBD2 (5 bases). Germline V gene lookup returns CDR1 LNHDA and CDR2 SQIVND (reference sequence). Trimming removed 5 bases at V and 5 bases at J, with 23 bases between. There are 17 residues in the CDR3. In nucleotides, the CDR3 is TGTGCCAGTAGTTGGTGGCTAGCTACGCCAGAAAAAGATACGCAGTATTTT. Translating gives CASSWWLATPEKDTQYF.

For the CDR3, the DNA is TGTGCCAGCAGCCCCCCGGACCGAAGGGGCGTTGGGGAGCTGTTTTTT. Residues: CASSPPDRRGVGELFF. This chain joins TRBV5-5 and TRBJ2-2; TRBD1 is a possible D gene (5 bases). Germline loops: CDR1 SGHKS, CDR2 YYEKEE (reference sequence). V lost 4 bases and J lost 8, with 21 bases in between. This CDR3 has 16 residues.

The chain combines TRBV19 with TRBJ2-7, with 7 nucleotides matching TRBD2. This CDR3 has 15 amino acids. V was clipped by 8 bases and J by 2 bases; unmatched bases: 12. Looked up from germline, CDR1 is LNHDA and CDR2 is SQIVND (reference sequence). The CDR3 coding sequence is TGTGCCAGTTCCCAGAGGGCGGGGGATGCCTACGAGCAGTACTTC. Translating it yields CASSQRAGDAYEQYF.

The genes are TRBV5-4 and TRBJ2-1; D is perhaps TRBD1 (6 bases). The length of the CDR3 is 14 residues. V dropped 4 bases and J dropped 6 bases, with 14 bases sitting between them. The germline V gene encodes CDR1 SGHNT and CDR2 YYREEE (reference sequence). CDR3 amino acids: CASSVQGTPNEQFF. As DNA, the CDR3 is TGTGCCAGCAGCGTCCAGGGGACCCCCAATGAGCAGTTCTTC.

The CDR3 spells CASSSPDSGSGTYEQYF. CDR3 bases: TGTGCCAGCAGTTCCCCGGACTCGGGTAGCGGGACCTACGAGCAGTACTTC. The V call is TRBV28, the J call TRBJ2-7; 8 bases fit TRBD2. Germline-derived CDR1 and CDR2 are MDHEN and SYDVKM. The ends lost 4 bases at V and 2 bases at J; junction bases unmatched: 13. The CDR3 sequence is 17 residues long.

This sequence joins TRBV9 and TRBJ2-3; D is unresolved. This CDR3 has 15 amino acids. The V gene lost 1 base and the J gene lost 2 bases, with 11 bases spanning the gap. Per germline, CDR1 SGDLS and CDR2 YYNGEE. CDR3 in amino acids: CASSVTRLNTDTQYF. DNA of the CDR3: TGTGCCAGCAGCGTAACGAGGCTGAACACAGATACGCAGTATTTT. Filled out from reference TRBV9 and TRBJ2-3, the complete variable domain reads DSGVTQTPKHLITATGQRVTLRCSPRSGDLSVYWYQQSLDQGLQFLIQYYNGEERAKGNILERFSAQQFPDLHSELNLSSLELGDSALYFCASSVTRLNTDTQYFGPGTRLTVL.

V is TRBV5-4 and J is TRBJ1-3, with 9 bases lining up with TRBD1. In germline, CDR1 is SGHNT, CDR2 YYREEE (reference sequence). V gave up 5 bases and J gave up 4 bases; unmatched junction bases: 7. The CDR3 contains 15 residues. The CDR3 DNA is TGTGCCAGCAGGAAACAGGGGGCGCGGGGAAACACCATATATTTT. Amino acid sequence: CASRKQGARGNTIYF.

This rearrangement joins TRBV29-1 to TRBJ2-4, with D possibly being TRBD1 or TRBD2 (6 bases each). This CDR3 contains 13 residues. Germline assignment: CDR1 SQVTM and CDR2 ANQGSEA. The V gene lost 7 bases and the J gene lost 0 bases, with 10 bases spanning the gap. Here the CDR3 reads CSAEGVAKNIQYF. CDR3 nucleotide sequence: TGCAGCGCGGAGGGGGTAGCCAAAAACATTCAGTACTTC. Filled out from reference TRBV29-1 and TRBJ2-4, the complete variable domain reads SAVISQKPSRDICQRGTSLTIQCQVDSQVTMMFWYRQQPGQSLTLIATANQGSEATYESGFVIDKFPISRPNLTFSTLTVSNMSPEDSSIYLCSAEGVAKNIQYFGAGTRLSVL.

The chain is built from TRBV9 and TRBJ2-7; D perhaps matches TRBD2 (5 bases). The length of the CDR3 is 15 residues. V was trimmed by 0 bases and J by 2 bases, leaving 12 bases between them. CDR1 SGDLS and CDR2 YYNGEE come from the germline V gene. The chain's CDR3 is CASSVGGAEPYEQYF. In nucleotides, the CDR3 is TGTGCCAGCAGCGTAGGAGGAGCGGAACCCTACGAGCAGTACTTC.

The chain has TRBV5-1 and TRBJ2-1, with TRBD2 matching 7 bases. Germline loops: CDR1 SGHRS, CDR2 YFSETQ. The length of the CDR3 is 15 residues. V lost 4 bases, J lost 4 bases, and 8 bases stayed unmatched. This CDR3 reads CASSTSGDPYNEQFF. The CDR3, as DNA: TGCGCCAGCAGCACCAGCGGGGATCCTTACAATGAGCAGTTCTTC.

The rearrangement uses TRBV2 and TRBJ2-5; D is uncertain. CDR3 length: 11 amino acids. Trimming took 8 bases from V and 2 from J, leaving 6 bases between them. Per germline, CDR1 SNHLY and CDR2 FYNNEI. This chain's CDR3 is CASSLQETQYF. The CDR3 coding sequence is TGTGCCAGCTCTTTACAAGAGACCCAGTACTTC.

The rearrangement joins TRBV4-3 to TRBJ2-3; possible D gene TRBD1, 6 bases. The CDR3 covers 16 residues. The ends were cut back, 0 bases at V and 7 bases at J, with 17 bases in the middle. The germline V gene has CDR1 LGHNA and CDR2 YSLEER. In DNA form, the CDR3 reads TGCGCCAGCAGCCAAGAAACCCAGGGGCCTTGGTATACGCAGTATTTT. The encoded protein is CASSQETQGPWYTQYF.

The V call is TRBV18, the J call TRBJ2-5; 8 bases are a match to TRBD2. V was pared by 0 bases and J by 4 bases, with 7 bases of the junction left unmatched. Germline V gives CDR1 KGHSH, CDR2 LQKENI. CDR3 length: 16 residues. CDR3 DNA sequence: TGTGCCAGCTCACCACCGAACAGCGGGAGAGCAGAGACCCAGTACTTC. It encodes CASSPPNSGRAETQYF.

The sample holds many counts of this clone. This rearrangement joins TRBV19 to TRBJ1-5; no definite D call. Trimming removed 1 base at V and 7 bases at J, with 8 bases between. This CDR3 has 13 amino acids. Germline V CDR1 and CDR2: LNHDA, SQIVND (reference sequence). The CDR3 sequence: CASSIVRNQPQHF. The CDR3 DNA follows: TGTGCCAGTAGTATAGTGCGTAACCAGCCCCAGCATTTT.

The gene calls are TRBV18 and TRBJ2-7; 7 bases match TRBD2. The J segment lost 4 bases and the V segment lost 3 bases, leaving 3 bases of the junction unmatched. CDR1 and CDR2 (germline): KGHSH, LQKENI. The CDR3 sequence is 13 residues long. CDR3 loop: CASSPGEGYEQYF. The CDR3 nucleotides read TGTGCCAGCTCACCGGGGGAGGGATACGAGCAGTACTTC. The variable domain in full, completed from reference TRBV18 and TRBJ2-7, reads NAGVMQNPRHLVRRRGQEARLRCSPMKGHSHVYWYRQLPEEGLKFMVYLQKENIIDESGMPKERFSAEFPKEGPSILRIQQVVRGDSAAYFCASSPGEGYEQYFGPGTRLTVT.

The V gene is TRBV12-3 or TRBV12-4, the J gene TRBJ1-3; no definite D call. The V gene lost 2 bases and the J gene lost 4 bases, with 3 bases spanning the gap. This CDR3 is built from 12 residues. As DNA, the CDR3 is TGTGCCAGCAGTTTACAGGGAAACACCATATATTTT. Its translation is CASSLQGNTIYF.

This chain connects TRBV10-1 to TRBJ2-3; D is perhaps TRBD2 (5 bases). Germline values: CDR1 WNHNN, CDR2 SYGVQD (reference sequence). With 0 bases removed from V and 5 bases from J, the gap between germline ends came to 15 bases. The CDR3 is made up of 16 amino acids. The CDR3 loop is CASSESLVLTRDTQYF. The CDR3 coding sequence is TGCGCCAGCAGTGAGTCGCTAGTACTAACTAGAGATACGCAGTATTTT.

The CDR3 DNA is TGCGCCAGCAGCCAGGGGCTAGCGGGATTTGGTGGGGAGCAGTACTTC. The encoded protein is CASSQGLAGFGGEQYF. The V gene is TRBV4-1, the J gene TRBJ2-7; TRBD2 matches 9 bases. Germline loops: CDR1 MGHRA, CDR2 YSYEKL. The V segment lost 3 bases and the J segment 7 bases; nucleotides outside the gene matches: 13. The CDR3 totals 16 residues.

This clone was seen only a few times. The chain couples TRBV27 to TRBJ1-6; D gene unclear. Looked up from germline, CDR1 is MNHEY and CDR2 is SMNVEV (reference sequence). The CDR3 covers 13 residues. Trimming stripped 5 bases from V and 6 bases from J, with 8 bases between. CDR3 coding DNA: TGTGCCAGCAGTCCCCCCGGTAATTCACCCCTCCACTTT. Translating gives CASSPPGNSPLHF.

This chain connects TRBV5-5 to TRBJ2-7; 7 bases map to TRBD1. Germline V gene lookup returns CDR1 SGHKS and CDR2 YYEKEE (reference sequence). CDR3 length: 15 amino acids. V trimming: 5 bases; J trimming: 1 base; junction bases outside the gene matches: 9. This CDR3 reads CASSYLRDRSYEQYF. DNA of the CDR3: TGTGCCAGCAGTTACCTCCGGGACAGATCCTACGAGCAGTACTTC.

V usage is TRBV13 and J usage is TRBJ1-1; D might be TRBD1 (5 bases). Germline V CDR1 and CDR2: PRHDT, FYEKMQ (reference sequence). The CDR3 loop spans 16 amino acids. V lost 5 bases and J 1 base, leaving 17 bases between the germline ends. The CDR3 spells CASSPGGSQKNTEAFF. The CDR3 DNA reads TGTGCCAGCAGCCCCGGGGGGAGTCAGAAGAACACTGAAGCTTTCTTT.

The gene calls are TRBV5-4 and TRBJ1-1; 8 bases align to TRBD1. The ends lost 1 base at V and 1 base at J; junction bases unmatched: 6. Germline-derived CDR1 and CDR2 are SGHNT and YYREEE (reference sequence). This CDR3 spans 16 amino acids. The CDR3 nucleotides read TGTGCCAGCAGCTTGAACCAGGGGGCTTCGAACACTGAAGCTTTCTTT. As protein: CASSLNQGASNTEAFF.

CDR3 DNA sequence: TGTGCCAGCAGTTTAGTTTCGGATACGCAGTATTTT. Protein sequence: CASSLVSDTQYF. The chain is built from TRBV12-3 or TRBV12-4 and TRBJ2-3; D gene uncertain. Between the trimmed V and J ends, which lost 1 base and 6 bases, there was a span of 5 bases. The CDR3 extends over 12 amino acids.

CDR3 sequence reads: CASSHADRDDSPLHF. In DNA form, the CDR3 reads TGCGCCAGCAGCCACGCAGATCGGGATGATTCACCCCTCCACTTT. The J gene is TRBJ1-6, the V gene TRBV4-1; no definite D call. Germline V gives CDR1 MGHRA, CDR2 YSYEKL. Trimming stripped 3 bases from V and 8 bases from J, with 14 bases between. The CDR3 runs to 15 residues.